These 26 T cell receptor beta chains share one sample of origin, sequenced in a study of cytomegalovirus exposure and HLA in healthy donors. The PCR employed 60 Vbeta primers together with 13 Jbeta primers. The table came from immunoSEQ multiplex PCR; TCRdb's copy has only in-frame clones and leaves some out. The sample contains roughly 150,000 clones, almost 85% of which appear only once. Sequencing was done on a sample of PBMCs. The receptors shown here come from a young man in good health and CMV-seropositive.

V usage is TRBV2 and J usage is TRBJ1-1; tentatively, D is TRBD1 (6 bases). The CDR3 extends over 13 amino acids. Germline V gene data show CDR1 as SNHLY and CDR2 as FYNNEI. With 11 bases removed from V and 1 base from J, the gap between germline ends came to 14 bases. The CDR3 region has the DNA TGTGCCGGGAACAGGGAAAAGAACACTGAAGCTTTCTTT. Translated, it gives CAGNREKNTEAFF.

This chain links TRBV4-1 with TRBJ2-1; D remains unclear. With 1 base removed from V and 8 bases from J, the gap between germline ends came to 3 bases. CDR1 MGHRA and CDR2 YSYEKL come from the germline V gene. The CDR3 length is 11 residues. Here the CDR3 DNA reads TGCGCCAGCAGCCAAGCGTATGAGCAGTTCTTC. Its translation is CASSQAYEQFF.

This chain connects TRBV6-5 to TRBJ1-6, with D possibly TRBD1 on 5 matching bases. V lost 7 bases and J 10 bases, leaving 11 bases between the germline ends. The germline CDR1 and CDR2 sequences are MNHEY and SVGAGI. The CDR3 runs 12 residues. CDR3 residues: CASKDKGSPLHF. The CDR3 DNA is TGTGCCAGCAAGGACAAGGGATCACCCCTCCACTTT.

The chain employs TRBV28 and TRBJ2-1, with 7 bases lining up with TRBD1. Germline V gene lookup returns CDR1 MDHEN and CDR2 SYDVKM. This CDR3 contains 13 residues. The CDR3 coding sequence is TGTGCACACGGGACAGACCCGTACAATGAGCAGTTCTTC. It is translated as CAHGTDPYNEQFF.

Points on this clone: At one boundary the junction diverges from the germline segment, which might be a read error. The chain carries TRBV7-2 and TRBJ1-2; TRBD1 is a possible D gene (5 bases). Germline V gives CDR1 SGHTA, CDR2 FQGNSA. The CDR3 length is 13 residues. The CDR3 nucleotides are TGTGCCAGCAGCTTAGCTGGCGGCAGGGTCGCGCTCTTC. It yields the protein CASSLAGGRVALF.

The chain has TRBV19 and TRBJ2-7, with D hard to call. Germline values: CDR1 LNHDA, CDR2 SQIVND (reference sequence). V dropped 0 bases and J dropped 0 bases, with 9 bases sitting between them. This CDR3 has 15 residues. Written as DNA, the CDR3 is TGTGCCAGTAGTATAGATGCAGGTTCCTCCTACGAGCAGTACTTC. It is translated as CASSIDAGSSYEQYF.

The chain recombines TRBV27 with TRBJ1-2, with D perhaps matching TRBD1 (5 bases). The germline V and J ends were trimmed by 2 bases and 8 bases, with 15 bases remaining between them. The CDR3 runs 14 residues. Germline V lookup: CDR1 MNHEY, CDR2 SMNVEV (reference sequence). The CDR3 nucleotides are TGTGCCAGCAGTTTAAGGGGACTGGGGGGAGGCTACACCTTC. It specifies CASSLRGLGGGYTF.

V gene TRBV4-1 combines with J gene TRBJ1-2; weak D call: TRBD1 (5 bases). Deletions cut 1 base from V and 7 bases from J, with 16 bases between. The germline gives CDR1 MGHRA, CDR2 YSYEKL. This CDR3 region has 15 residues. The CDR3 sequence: CASSQAGGTSIGYTF. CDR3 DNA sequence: TGCGCCAGCAGCCAAGCTGGAGGGACTTCCATTGGCTACACCTTC.

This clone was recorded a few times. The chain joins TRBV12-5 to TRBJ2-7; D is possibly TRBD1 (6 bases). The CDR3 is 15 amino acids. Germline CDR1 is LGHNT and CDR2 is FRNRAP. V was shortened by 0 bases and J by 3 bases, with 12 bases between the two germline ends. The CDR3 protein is CASGLVLGQIYEQYF. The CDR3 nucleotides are TGTGCTAGTGGTTTGGTATTAGGACAGATCTACGAGCAGTACTTC.

As DNA, the CDR3 is TGTGCCAGCAGCTTGTTGGGGCAGGGAACAGATACGCAGTATTTT. Translation: CASSLLGQGTDTQYF. The chain carries TRBV5-6 and TRBJ2-3; the D gene is possibly TRBD1 (5 bases). The CDR3 is made up of 15 amino acids. Germline lookup yields CDR1 SGHDT and CDR2 YYEEEE. Trimming pared 1 base from V and 3 bases from J, leaving 12 bases between.

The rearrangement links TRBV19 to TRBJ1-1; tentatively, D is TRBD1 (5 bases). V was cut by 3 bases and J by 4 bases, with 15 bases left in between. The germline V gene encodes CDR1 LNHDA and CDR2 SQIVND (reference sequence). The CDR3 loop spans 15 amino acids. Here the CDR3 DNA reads TGTGCCAGTAGTATGACAGTTACCTGGGCCACTGAAGCTTTCTTT. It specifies CASSMTVTWATEAFF.

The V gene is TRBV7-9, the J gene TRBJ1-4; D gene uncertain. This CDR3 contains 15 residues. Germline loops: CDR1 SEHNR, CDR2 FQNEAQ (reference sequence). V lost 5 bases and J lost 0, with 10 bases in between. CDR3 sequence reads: CASSPHSATNEKLFF. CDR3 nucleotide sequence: TGTGCCAGCAGCCCCCACAGTGCAACTAATGAAAAACTGTTTTTT.

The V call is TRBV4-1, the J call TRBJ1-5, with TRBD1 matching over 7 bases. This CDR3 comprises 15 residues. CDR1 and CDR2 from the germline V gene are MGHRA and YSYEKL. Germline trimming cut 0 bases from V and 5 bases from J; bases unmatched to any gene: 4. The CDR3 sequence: CASSQEDRKYQPQHF. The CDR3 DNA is TGCGCCAGCAGCCAAGAGGACAGGAAATATCAGCCCCAGCATTTT.

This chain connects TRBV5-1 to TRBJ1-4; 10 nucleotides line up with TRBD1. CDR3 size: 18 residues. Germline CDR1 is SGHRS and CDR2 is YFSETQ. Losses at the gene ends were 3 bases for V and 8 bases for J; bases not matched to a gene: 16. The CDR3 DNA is TGCGCCAGCAGCTACGGGGTGACAGGGGGCACCTCGTTCGAAAAACTGTTTTTT. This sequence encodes CASSYGVTGGTSFEKLFF. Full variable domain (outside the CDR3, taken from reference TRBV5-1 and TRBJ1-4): KAGVTQTPRYLIKTRGQQVTLSCSPISGHRSVSWYQQTPGQGLQFLFEYFSETQRNKGNFPGRFSGRQFSNSRSEMNVSTLELGDSALYLCASSYGVTGGTSFEKLFFGSGTQLSVL.

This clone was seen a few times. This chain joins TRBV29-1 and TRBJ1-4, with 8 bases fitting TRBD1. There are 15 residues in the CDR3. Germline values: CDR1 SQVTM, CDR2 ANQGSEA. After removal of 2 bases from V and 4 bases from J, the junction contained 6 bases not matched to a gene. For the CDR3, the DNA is TGCAGCGTTGAAACGTGGGACAGGAGTAATGAAAAACTGTTTTTT. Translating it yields CSVETWDRSNEKLFF.

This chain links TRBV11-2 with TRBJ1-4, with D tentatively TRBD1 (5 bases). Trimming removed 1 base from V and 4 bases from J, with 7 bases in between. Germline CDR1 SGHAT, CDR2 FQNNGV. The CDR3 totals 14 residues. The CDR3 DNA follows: TGTGCCAGCAGCTTAGGGCAGGGTAATGAAAAACTGTTTTTT. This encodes CASSLGQGNEKLFF.

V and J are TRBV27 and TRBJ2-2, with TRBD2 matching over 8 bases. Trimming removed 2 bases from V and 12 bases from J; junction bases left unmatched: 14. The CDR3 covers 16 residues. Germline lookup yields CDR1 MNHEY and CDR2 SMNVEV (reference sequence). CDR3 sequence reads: CASSLESSGRTVQLFF. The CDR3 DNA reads TGTGCCAGCAGTTTAGAGTCTAGCGGGCGTACCGTACAGCTGTTTTTT.

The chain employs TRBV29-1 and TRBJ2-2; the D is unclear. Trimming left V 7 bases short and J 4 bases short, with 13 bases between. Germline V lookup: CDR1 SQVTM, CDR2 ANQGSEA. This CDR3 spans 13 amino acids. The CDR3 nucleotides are TGCAGCGCCGTACACCCGTTCACCGGGGAGCTGTTTTTT. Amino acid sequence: CSAVHPFTGELFF.

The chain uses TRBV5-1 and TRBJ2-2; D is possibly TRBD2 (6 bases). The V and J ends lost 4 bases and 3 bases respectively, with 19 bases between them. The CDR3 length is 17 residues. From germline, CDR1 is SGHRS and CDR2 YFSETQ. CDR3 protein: CASSRLADPRYTGELFF. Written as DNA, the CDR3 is TGCGCCAGCAGCAGGTTAGCGGATCCGAGGTACACCGGGGAGCTGTTTTTT.

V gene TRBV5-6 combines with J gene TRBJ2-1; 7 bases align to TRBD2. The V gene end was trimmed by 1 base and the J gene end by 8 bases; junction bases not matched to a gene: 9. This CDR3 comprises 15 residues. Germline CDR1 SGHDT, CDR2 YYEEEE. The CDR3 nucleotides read TGTGCCAGCAGCTTGTTGGCTAGCGGTAAGCATGAGCAGTTCTTC. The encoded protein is CASSLLASGKHEQFF. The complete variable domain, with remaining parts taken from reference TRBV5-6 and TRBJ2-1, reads DAGVTQSPTHLIKTRGQQVTLRCSPKSGHDTVSWYQQALGQGPQFIFQYYEEEERQRGNFPDRFSGHQFPNYSSELNVNALLLGDSALYLCASSLLASGKHEQFFGPGTRLTVL.

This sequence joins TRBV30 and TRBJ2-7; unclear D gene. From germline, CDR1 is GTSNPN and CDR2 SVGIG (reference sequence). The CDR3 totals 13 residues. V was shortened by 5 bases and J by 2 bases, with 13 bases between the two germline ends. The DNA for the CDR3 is TGTGCCTGGGAAACAGCCGCTACCTACGAGCAGTACTTC. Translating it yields CAWETAATYEQYF. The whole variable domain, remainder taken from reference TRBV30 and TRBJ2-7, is SQTIHQWPATLVQPVGSPLSLECTVEGTSNPNLYWYRQAAGRGLQLLFYSVGIGQISSEVPQNLSASRPQDRQFILSSKKLLLSDSGFYLCAWETAATYEQYFGPGTRLTVT.

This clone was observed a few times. CDR3 nucleotide sequence: TGTGCCAGCGGTAGGGGTGCTCAGTTCTTC. Translation: CASGRGAQFF. This rearrangement joins TRBV6-5 to TRBJ2-1, with D possibly being TRBD1 (5 bases). The V gene's germline CDR1 is MNHEY and CDR2 SVGAGI. V lost 8 bases, J lost 13 bases, and 12 bases lay in between. The CDR3 has 10 amino acids.

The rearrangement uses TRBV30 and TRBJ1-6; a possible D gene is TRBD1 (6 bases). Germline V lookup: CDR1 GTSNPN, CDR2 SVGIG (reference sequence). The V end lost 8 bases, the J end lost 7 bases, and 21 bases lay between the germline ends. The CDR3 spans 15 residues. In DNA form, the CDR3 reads TGTGCCCTTTTTGTAGGGGGACACGGAAATTCACCCCTCCACTTT. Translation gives CALFVGGHGNSPLHF.

The chain's CDR3 is CASSWGGTSGEETQYF. CDR3 DNA: TGTGCCAGCAGCTGGGGGGGGACTAGCGGGGAAGAGACCCAGTACTTC. The chain uses TRBV6-6 and TRBJ2-5; 13 nucleotides line up with TRBD2. Germline assignment: CDR1 MNHNY and CDR2 SVGAGI (reference sequence). V lost 6 bases, J lost 3 bases, and 7 bases stayed unmatched. The CDR3 is made up of 16 amino acids.

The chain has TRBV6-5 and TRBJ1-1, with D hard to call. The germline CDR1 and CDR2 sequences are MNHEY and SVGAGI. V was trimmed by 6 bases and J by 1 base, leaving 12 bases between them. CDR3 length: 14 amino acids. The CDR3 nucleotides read TGTGCCAGCAGGTACGGAGGGAAGAACACTGAAGCTTTCTTT. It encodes CASRYGGKNTEAFF.

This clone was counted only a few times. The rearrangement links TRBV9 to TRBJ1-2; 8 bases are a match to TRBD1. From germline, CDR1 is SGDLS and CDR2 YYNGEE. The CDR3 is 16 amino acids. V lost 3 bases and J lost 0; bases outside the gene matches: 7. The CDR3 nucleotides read TGTGCCAGCAGCGCGCAGGGGGCCACCACTAACTATGGCTACACCTTC. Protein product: CASSAQGATTNYGYTF.